This T cell receptor beta chain was identified in a study of blood T cell repertoires in COVID-19. On the study more broadly: The study drew acute and convalescent COVID-19 samples from the United States, Italy and Spain. The analysed material was cDNA or gDNA that came from T cells, B-cell-depleted T cells, or PBMCs.

In the study's own analysis: Estimated nucleated cell counts came from reference gene primer amplification. Assay used: immunoSEQ multiplex PCR; TCRdb lists only in-frame clones, some missing. The V and J calls and clone size come from that table; D and trimming were worked out from the DNA. The table includes about 87,000 clones, about 71% detected once. Looked up from germline, CDR1 is SGHVS and CDR2 is FNYEAQ. The CDR3 loop spans 14 amino acids. V lost 5 bases to trimming and J lost 4 bases, with 13 bases between them. This clone was observed once. The sequenced sample was peripheral blood. The clonotype was recovered from a woman between 50 and 59 years old with acute or convalescent COVID-19. V is TRBV7-6 and J is TRBJ2-3; D may be TRBD1 (6 bases). The CDR3 loop reads CASSVGQLADTQYF. CDR3 DNA sequence: TGTGCCAGCAGCGTAGGACAGTTAGCAGATACGCAGTATTTT.